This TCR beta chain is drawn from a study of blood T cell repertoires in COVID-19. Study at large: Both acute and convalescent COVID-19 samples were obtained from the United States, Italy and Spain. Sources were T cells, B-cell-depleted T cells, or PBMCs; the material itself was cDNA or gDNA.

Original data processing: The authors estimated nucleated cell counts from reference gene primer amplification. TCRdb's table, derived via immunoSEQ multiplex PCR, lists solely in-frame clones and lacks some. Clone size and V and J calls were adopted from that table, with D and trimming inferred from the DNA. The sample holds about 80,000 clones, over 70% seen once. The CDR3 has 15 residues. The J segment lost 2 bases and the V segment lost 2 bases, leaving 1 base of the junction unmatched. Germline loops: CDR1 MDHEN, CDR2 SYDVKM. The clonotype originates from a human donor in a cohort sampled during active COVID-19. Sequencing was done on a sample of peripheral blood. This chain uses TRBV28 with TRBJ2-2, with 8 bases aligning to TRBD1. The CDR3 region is CASSLGTGNTGELFF. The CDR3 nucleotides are TGTGCCAGCAGTTTAGGGACAGGTAACACCGGGGAGCTGTTTTTT.